This passage covers 2 T cell receptor beta chains from one sample sequenced in a study of human T cells and chemical hapten exposure. Time point noted: healthy volunteer bleed at 2 weeks. The authors extracted total RNA from unfractionated whole blood. TCRdb recomputed calls from the RACE reads with MiXCR, one row per CDR3 protein. The sample lists 130,000 or so distinct CDR3 sequences; approximately 9.5% were seen once. Sample: whole blood. The receptors originated from a male donor in good health. Some clones in this sample may be carry-over from other donors' samples.

This clonotype was observed many times. The V gene is TRBV2, the J gene TRBJ1-1; 8 nucleotides match TRBD1. V trimming: 6 bases; J trimming: 5 bases; junction bases outside the gene matches: 11. From germline, CDR1 is SNHLY and CDR2 FYNNEI. The CDR3 runs to 15 residues. In DNA, the CDR3 is TGTGCCAGCAGACAAACCGGGACAGGTCTAACTGAAGCTTTCTTT. Protein: CASRQTGTGLTEAFF. Filled out from reference TRBV2 and TRBJ1-1, the complete variable domain reads EPEVTQTPSHQVTQMGQEVILRCVPISNHLYFYWYRQILGQKVEFLVSFYNNEISEKSEIFDDQFSVERPDGSNFTLKIRSTKLEDSAMYFCASRQTGTGLTEAFFGQGTRLTVV.

This clonotype was seen a few times. The V and J genes are TRBV6-5 and TRBJ2-7; TRBD1 matches at 9 bases. The CDR3 extends over 15 amino acids. The J segment lost 0 bases and the V segment lost 6 bases, leaving 6 bases of the junction unmatched. Germline loops: CDR1 MNHEY, CDR2 SVGAGI. The CDR3 region is CASRPQGANSYEQYF. In nucleotides, the CDR3 is TGTGCCAGCAGACCACAGGGGGCGAACTCCTACGAGCAGTACTTC.